The following is a T cell receptor beta chain sequence with its context. The antigen remains undetermined. These data originate in a study of T cell responses to AZD1222 COVID-19 vaccine. Findings and limits, study-wide: Close to half of all spike-specific TCRs reportedly target regions of the variants that are unmutated. In a largely white British group with more females than males, clonal diversity was possibly underestimated. There were repertoire samples only from the period after the peak T cell response. Two doses of AZD1222 preceded a rise in Spike-specific TCR breadth and depth.

Clones were read by immunoSEQ multiplex PCR, and TCRdb kept only the in-frame ones, dropping some. There are roughly 84,000 clones in the sample; 87% occur only once, and approximately 1.5% lies in the top ten. This CDR3 is 14 amino acids long. Trimming cost V 4 bases and J 6 bases, with 16 bases left between them. From germline, CDR1 is SGHTS and CDR2 YDEGEE. This clonotype originated in an adult in good health. V and J are TRBV5-8 and TRBJ1-1, with D perhaps TRBD1 (6 bases). This specimen consisted of peripheral blood, obtained on day 0 of AZD1222 vaccination. The CDR3 region is CASSPPRGAAEAFF. The CDR3 nucleotides are TGTGCCAGCAGCCCCCCCCGGGGGGCCGCTGAAGCTTTCTTT.